A selection of T cell receptor beta chains follows, all from one sample in a study of blood T cell repertoires in COVID-19. Measured with immunoSEQ multiplex PCR; TCRdb has only the in-frame clones, and not every one. The table lists around 94,000 clones, around 90% of them singletons, with roughly 3.1% in the top ten. Sequences were obtained from peripheral blood. All receptors come from a man aged 45 to 65 with active or convalescent COVID-19. Each CDR3 is given with its conserved first and last residue. The D gene is left open where the match is weak. Some rows mark clone size as missing; the rest say once, few, many or name a class of expanded clone.

clone size	V gene	J gene	D gene	CDR3 DNA	CDR3 protein
-	TRBV4-1	TRBJ2-1	-	TGCGCCAGCAGGAGTGGGGGGGCCGAGCAGTTCTTC	CASRSGGAEQFF
-	TRBV16	TRBJ1-1	-	TGTGCCAGCAGCCAGAGGGAGATGAACACTGAAGCTTTCTTT	CASSQREMNTEAFF
-	TRBV19	TRBJ1-5	-	TGTGCCAGTAGTATGGGGACACTCTTGGGCAATCAGCCCCAGCATTTT	CASSMGTLLGNQPQHF
few	TRBV28	TRBJ2-3	TRBD1	TGTGCCAGCACTACAGAGGGGACAGGGGGCACAGATACGCAGTATTTT	CASTTEGTGGTDTQYF
-	TRBV15	TRBJ1-4	-	TGTGCCACCAGCAGAGCCTCCCTCTATAGTGCAACTAATGAAAAACTGTTTTTT	CATSRASLYSATNEKLFF
-	TRBV12-3/TRBV12-4	TRBJ1-2	-	TGTGCCAGCAGCCGACAGGAAATCTATGGCTACACCTTC	CASSRQEIYGYTF
-	TRBV6-5	TRBJ2-2	-	TGTGCCAGCAGTAAACAGGGATGGGCCACCGGGGAGCTGTTTTTT	CASSKQGWATGELFF
-	TRBV19	TRBJ2-5	TRBD2	TGTGCCAGTGGAAATAGCGGGGGGACCGCCGAGACCCAGTACTTC	CASGNSGGTAETQYF
-	TRBV5-4	TRBJ1-2	-	TGTGCCAGCAGCTTGGCCGCCAGGGACTATGGCTACACCTTC	CASSLAARDYGYTF
-	TRBV5-1	TRBJ2-3	TRBD2	TGCGCCAGCAGCTCCAGGACTAGCGGGGCTGCTAGCACAGATACGCAGTATTTT	CASSSRTSGAASTDTQYF
-	TRBV12-3/TRBV12-4	TRBJ1-5	-	TGTGCCAGCAGTGGGACATCGGGTCAGCCCCAGCATTTT	CASSGTSGQPQHF
-	TRBV2	TRBJ1-2	-	TGTGCCAGCAGTGAAGCAACCAACAGGGATGGCTACACCTTC	CASSEATNRDGYTF
-	TRBV3-1/TRBV3-2	TRBJ2-5	TRBD2	TGTGCCAGCAGCCAAGATCAGGGTAGCGGGGAGAGGGAGACCCAGTACTTC	CASSQDQGSGERETQYF
-	TRBV28	TRBJ1-1	-	TGTGCCAGCAGTTTAGGACAGCGAGCGAACACTGAAGCTTTCTTT	CASSLGQRANTEAFF
-	TRBV4-3	TRBJ2-2	-	TGCGCCAGCTCTCCGACAGGAACGAACACCGGGGAGCTGTTTTTT	CASSPTGTNTGELFF
-	TRBV19	TRBJ2-4	TRBD1	TGTGCCAGTAGTCCGGGACAGGGGGTCGACATTCAGTACTTC	CASSPGQGVDIQYF
-	TRBV2	TRBJ1-5	TRBD1	TGTGCCAGCAGTGGGGGTCAGGACAGGGAAACTCAGCCCCAGCATTTT	CASSGGQDRETQPQHF
few	TRBV7-6	TRBJ2-2	-	TGTGCCAGCAGCCAATCCCCTTACTCGACCGGGGAGCTGTTTTTT	CASSQSPYSTGELFF
-	TRBV7-2	TRBJ1-4	-	TGTGCCAGTACGGGGGGGATAAATGAAAAACTGTTTTTT	CASTGGINEKLFF
few	TRBV6-6	TRBJ1-5	-	TGTGCCAGCAGTTACGCGGAGGACGATCAGCCCCAGCATTTT	CASSYAEDDQPQHF
-	TRBV28	TRBJ1-6	-	TGTGCCAGCGAGGTTGGGGACACTTCCTATAATTCACCCCTCCACTTT	CASEVGDTSYNSPLHF
once	TRBV6-1	TRBJ1-6	-	TGTGCCAGCAGTGATTTAAGGGGTAATTCACCCCTCCACTTT	CASSDLRGNSPLHF
-	TRBV5-1	TRBJ1-3	-	TGCGCCAGCAGCTTGTTCCCGGGGGCTGGAAACACCATATATTTT	CASSLFPGAGNTIYF
-	TRBV12-5	TRBJ2-2	TRBD1	TGTGCTAGTGGTTTGCTAATTGGACAGGGTGTCACCGGGGAGCTGTTTTTT	CASGLLIGQGVTGELFF
-	TRBV7-2	TRBJ2-3	TRBD2	TGTGCCAGCAGCCTGGGGACTAGCGGTAATACGCAGTATTTT	CASSLGTSGNTQYF
once	TRBV28	TRBJ1-2	TRBD1	TGTGCCAGCAGTCCTCCGACAGGGGGCTATGGCTACACCTTC	CASSPPTGGYGYTF
few	TRBV19	TRBJ1-6	-	TGTGCCAGTAGTAAATCGCGGGACGGGTATAATTCACCCCTCCACTTT	CASSKSRDGYNSPLHF
-	TRBV28	TRBJ2-5	TRBD1	TGTGCCAGCAGTTCTACAGGGGGACAAGAGACCCAGTACTTC	CASSSTGGQETQYF
once	TRBV28	TRBJ1-2	-	TGTGCCAGCAGCCCAGGCGACTATGGCTACACCTTC	CASSPGDYGYTF
-	TRBV12-5	TRBJ1-5	-	TGTGCTAGTGGTTTGACCGTGAGAAATAGCAATCAGCCCCAGCATTTT	CASGLTVRNSNQPQHF
-	TRBV6-5	TRBJ2-3	-	TGTGCCAGCAGTTACCTTGGGGAGTCAGATACGCAGTATTTT	CASSYLGESDTQYF
-	TRBV10-3	TRBJ2-7	TRBD1	TGTGCCATCAGAGGGGGCAGGGACTACGAGCAGTACTTC	CAIRGGRDYEQYF
-	TRBV4-3	TRBJ1-4	-	TGCGCCAGCAGCCAAGGACAGGCCCTTGGGGAAAAACTGTTTTTT	CASSQGQALGEKLFF
-	TRBV28	TRBJ2-3	-	TGTGCCAGCAGTTTACAGACAGATACGCAGTATTTT	CASSLQTDTQYF
few	TRBV19	TRBJ1-2	-	TGTGCCAGTAGAACGCTGCGGGCCGTTTCCTATGGCTACACCTTC	CASRTLRAVSYGYTF
-	TRBV25-1	TRBJ2-2	-	TGTGCCAGCAGTGAATATCGAGACACCGGGGAGCTGTTTTTT	CASSEYRDTGELFF
-	TRBV9	TRBJ1-1	TRBD1	TGTGCCAGCAGCCCCCGCTTGACAGGGGCCGCTTTCTTT	CASSPRLTGAAFF
-	TRBV19	TRBJ2-1	-	TGTGCCAGTAGTCGCTACAATGAGCAGTTCTTC	CASSRYNEQFF
-	TRBV10-3	TRBJ2-1	-	TGTGCCATCAGACCCGGCGGCGCCGTCGGGAATGAGCAGTTCTTC	CAIRPGGAVGNEQFF
-	TRBV29-1	TRBJ2-5	TRBD2	TGCAGCGTCCTACTAGCGGGGGGGTTCCAAGAGACCCAGTACTTC	CSVLLAGGFQETQYF
-	TRBV15	TRBJ1-5	-	TGTGCCACCAGCAGAGATTCAGGGCGGCAGCCCCAGCATTTT	CATSRDSGRQPQHF
-	TRBV19	TRBJ1-5	-	TGTGCCAGTAGTATCGGTGGTCAGCCCCAGCATTTT	CASSIGGQPQHF
-	TRBV5-1	TRBJ1-6	-	TGCGCCAGCAGCTTGGCGGTCCCTGGGGCCAGCTCCTATAATTCACCCCTCCACTTT	CASSLAVPGASSYNSPLHF
-	TRBV3-1/TRBV3-2	TRBJ1-3	-	TGTGCCAGCAGCCAAGATGCGGGTGCGGGAAACACCATATATTTT	CASSQDAGAGNTIYF
-	TRBV18	TRBJ2-5	-	TGTGCCAGCGCACCACGGCAGGGGGGAGAGACCCAGTACTTC	CASAPRQGGETQYF
-	TRBV6-6	TRBJ2-5	TRBD1	TGTGCCAGCAGGCGACAGGGGGAGACCCAGTACTTC	CASRRQGETQYF
-	TRBV5-1	TRBJ1-2	-	TGCGCCAGCAGCCCCCCGGTCGGGATGGTGGCTGGCTACACCTTC	CASSPPVGMVAGYTF
-	TRBV12-3/TRBV12-4	TRBJ1-1	-	TGTGCCAGCAGCCAACGGGACACGATTAGGACTTTCTTT	CASSQRDTIRTFF
-	TRBV2	TRBJ2-7	TRBD1	TGTGCCAGCATGAAGACAGGGGTATACGAGCAGTACTTC	CASMKTGVYEQYF
few	TRBV10-2	TRBJ1-5	-	TGCGCCAGCAGTGGTCAAGGGGGAGGGCAGCCCCAGCATTTT	CASSGQGGGQPQHF
-	TRBV9	TRBJ1-5	-	TGTGCCAGCAGCGACAGTCCCAATAGCAATCAGCCCCAGCATTTT	CASSDSPNSNQPQHF